The text below deals with one T cell receptor (beta chain). The target antigen is unknown. ViraFEST used viral peptide pools to expand antigen-specific CD4+ T cells before sequencing. Investigators separated out CD4+ T cells once around 11 days of culture had passed. All vaccine recipients tested negative for nucleocapsid antibodies and had never contracted SARS-CoV-2 infection. Roughly 1.8 million PBMC per well received 10 IU/ml IL-2 and roughly 10 ug/ml peptides in culture. In the cultures, half the medium was exchanged for IL-2 medium on days 3 and 7. This table comes from immunoSEQ multiplex PCR, and its TCRdb copy is limited to in-frame clones, with some not included. This repertoire shows approximately 68,000 clones, roughly 79% found once; its top ten account for more than 9%. This sample was included in a study of vaccination effects on CD4 cells after COVID-19. Turning to the study itself: Participants completed two doses of the BNT162b2 or mRNA-1273 vaccine.

General study results and limits: Both infection-induced and vaccine-induced clones contracted markedly at late post-vaccination timepoints.

The CDR3 totals 13 residues. The V end was cut by 4 bases, the J end by 4 bases, with 13 bases between. Per germline, CDR1 GTSNPN and CDR2 SVGIG (reference sequence). The source material was CD4+ T cells from PBMCs cultured with SARS-CoV-2 spike peptides, sampled before COVID-19 vaccination. V gene TRBV30 combines with J gene TRBJ1-1; D gene unclear. The TCR sequence derives from a human donor who received a COVID-19 vaccine. The DNA for the CDR3 is TGTGCCTGGAATAAGGGTGGGCGCACTGAAGCTTTCTTT. This sequence encodes CAWNKGGRTEAFF.